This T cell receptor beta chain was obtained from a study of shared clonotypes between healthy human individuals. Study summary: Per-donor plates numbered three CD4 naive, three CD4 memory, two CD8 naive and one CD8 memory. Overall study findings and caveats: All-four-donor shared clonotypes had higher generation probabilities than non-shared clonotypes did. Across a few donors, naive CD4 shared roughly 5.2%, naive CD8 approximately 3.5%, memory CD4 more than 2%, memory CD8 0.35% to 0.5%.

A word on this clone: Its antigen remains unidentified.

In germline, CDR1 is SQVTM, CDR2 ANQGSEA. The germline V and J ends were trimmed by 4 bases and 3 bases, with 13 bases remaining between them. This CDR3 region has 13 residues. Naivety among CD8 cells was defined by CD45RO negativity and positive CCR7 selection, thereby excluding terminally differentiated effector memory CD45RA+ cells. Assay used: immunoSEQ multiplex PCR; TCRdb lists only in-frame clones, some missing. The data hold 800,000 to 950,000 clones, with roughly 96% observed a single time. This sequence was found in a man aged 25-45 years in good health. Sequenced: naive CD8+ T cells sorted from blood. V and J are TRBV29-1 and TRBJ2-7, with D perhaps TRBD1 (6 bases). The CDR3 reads CSVATGTSYEQYF. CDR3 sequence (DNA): TGCAGCGTTGCGACCGGGACAAGCTACGAGCAGTACTTC.